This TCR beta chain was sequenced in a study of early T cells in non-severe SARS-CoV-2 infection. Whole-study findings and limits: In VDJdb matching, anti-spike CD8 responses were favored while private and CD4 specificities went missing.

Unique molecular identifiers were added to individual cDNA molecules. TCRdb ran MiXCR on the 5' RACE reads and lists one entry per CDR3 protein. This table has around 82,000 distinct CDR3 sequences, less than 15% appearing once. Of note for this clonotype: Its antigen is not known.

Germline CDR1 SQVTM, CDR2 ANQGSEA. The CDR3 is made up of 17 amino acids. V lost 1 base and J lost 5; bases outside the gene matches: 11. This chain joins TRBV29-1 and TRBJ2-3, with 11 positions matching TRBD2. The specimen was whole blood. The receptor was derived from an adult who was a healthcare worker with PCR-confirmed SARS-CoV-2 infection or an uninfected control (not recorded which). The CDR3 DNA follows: TGCAGCGTTGAAGGGGGTAGCGGGAGGGCCGAGGGAGATACGCAGTATTTT. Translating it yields CSVEGGSGRAEGDTQYF.